One TCR beta chain is described in this entry. The data originate from a study of shared clonotypes between healthy human individuals. Germline loops: CDR1 SGDLS, CDR2 YYNGEE. V shed 6 bases and J shed 3 bases, with 17 bases lying between them. There are 15 residues in the CDR3. The assay used deep level. Method: immunoSEQ multiplex PCR; TCRdb's copy keeps in-frame clones and lacks some. The table has 400,000 to 550,000 clones, around 79% seen once. The sequencing sample was made of PBMCs. This sequence originates from a woman aged 40 to 55 in good health. Some clones in this sample may be carry-over from other donors' samples. This rearrangement joins TRBV9 to TRBJ2-3; possible D gene TRBD2, 6 bases. The CDR3: CASKPYPLATDTQYF. The CDR3 DNA sequence: TGTGCCAGCAAACCCTACCCCCTAGCGACAGATACGCAGTATTTT.